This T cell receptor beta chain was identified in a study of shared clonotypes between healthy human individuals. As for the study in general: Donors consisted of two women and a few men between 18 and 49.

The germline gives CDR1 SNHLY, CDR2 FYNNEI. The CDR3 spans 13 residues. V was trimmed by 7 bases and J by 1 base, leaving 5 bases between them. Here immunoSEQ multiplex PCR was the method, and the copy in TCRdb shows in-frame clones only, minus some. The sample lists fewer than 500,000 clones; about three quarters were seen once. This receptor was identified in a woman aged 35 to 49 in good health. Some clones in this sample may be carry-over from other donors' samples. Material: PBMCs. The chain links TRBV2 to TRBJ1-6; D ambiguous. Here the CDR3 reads CASKKSYNSPLHF. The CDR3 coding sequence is TGTGCCAGCAAGAAGTCCTATAATTCACCCCTCCACTTT.